Below, 28 T cell receptor beta chains from the same sample are listed, as sequenced in a study of blood T cell repertoires in COVID-19. Only in-frame clones appear in the TCRdb table, and some are missing; sequencing was by immunoSEQ multiplex PCR. The data show 200,000 to 250,000 clones, around 85% seen once. The sample consisted of peripheral blood. These receptors all stem from a woman in her twenties or thirties who had recovered from COVID-19.

This sequence joins TRBV10-2 and TRBJ2-1; tentative D call: TRBD2 (5 bases). V gave up 0 bases and J gave up 10 bases, with 16 bases separating them. Germline lookup yields CDR1 WSHSY and CDR2 SAAADI. The CDR3 runs to 15 residues. In nucleotides, the CDR3 is TGCGCCAGCAGTGAGTCCAGCGGAGGTATTGGGGAGCAGTTCTTC. Protein sequence: CASSESSGGIGEQFF.

The J gene is TRBJ1-1, the V gene TRBV2; D is unresolved. The CDR3 is 13 amino acids. The V and J ends lost 5 bases and 0 bases respectively, with 7 bases between them. Germline V lookup: CDR1 SNHLY, CDR2 FYNNEI. The CDR3 DNA reads TGTGCCAGCAGTTCAACAGTGAACACTGAAGCTTTCTTT. Encoded protein: CASSSTVNTEAFF.

The chain recombines TRBV18 with TRBJ2-2; 14 nucleotides line up with TRBD2. CDR1 KGHSH and CDR2 LQKENI come from the germline V gene. V shed 3 bases, J shed 6 bases, and the junction held 0 bases outside the gene matches. CDR3 size: 15 residues. CDR3 DNA: TGTGCCAGCTCACCGGGACTAGCGGGGGCCGGGGAGCTGTTTTTT. Amino acid sequence: CASSPGLAGAGELFF.

The rearrangement joins TRBV5-3 to TRBJ1-5; TRBD1 matches 8 bases. TRBV5-3 is flagged as an ORF with uncertain function. The V gene end was trimmed by 1 base and the J gene end by 7 bases; junction bases not matched to a gene: 7. This CDR3 is 15 amino acids long. The CDR3 region is CARSLTRGQGQPQHF. The CDR3 coding sequence is TGTGCCAGAAGCTTGACCAGGGGGCAGGGGCAGCCCCAGCATTTT.

Only one count was recorded for this clone. The CDR3 reads CASSEGRGRETQYF. The DNA of the CDR3 is TGTGCCAGCAGTGAAGGGAGGGGGCGGGAGACCCAGTACTTC. J is TRBJ2-5 and V is TRBV2, with D perhaps TRBD1 (7 bases). Per germline, CDR1 SNHLY and CDR2 FYNNEI. The CDR3 loop spans 14 amino acids. V was shortened by 1 base and J by 5 bases, with 11 bases between the two germline ends.

This clone was detected only once. The chain links TRBV4-2 to TRBJ1-2; D is ambiguous. The CDR3 has 16 amino acids. CDR1 is LGHNA, CDR2 YNFKEQ, per germline. Trimming took 0 bases from V and 8 from J, leaving 19 bases between them. The CDR3 DNA reads as TGTGCCAGCAGCCAAGATCTTGTGCGGCAGCGGGAGGGCTACACCTTC. Translated: CASSQDLVRQREGYTF.

This rearrangement joins TRBV16 to TRBJ1-1; TRBD1 is a possible D gene (5 bases). The CDR3 length is 14 residues. With 4 bases removed from V and 1 base from J, the gap between germline ends came to 10 bases. Per germline, CDR1 KGHSY and CDR2 FQNENV. The CDR3 DNA follows: TGTGCCAGCAGCCGCGCCAGGGCGAACACTGAAGCTTTCTTT. Amino acid sequence: CASSRARANTEAFF. Based on the CDR3 plus reference TRBV16 and TRBJ1-1, the full variable domain is GEEVAQTPKHLVRGEGQKAKLYCAPIKGHSYVFWYQQVLKNEFKFLISFQNENVFDETGMPKERFSAKCLPNSPCSLEIQATKLEDSAVYFCASSRARANTEAFFGQGTRLTVV.

V and J are TRBV18 and TRBJ2-1; 9 bases map to TRBD1. In germline, CDR1 is KGHSH, CDR2 LQKENI. Trimming at V came to 8 bases and at J to 6 bases, leaving 8 bases not matched to a gene. CDR3 length equals 14 residues. The CDR3 protein is CASLSGQGFNEQFF. The CDR3 DNA is TGTGCCAGCCTCTCGGGACAGGGCTTCAATGAGCAGTTCTTC.

V is TRBV4-1 and J is TRBJ1-4, with D unresolved. V lost 1 base and J 8 bases, leaving 8 bases between the germline ends. Germline CDR1 is MGHRA and CDR2 is YSYEKL. CDR3 size: 13 residues. CDR3 sequence (DNA): TGCGCCAGCAGCCAAGCCCTCAGGGAAAAACTGTTTTTT. Protein: CASSQALREKLFF.

In regard to this clone: An end of the junction differs from the germline gene, which may be a read error. Other nucleotide sequences in the sample specify the same CDR3. The chain is built from TRBV30 and TRBJ1-2, with D tentatively TRBD1 (5 bases). The CDR3 covers 14 residues. Germline values: CDR1 GTSNPN, CDR2 SVGIG (reference sequence). Here the CDR3 reads CAWNLIGGNYGYTF. DNA for the CDR3: TGTGCCTGGAACCTTATCGGGGGTAACTATGGCTACACCTTT.

The J gene is TRBJ2-5, the V gene TRBV7-7; 7 bases align to TRBD2. V shed 4 bases and J 2 bases; nucleotides not matched to a gene: 4. Looked up from germline, CDR1 is SSHAT and CDR2 is FNYEAQ (reference sequence). This CDR3 has 14 amino acids. CDR3 nucleotides: TGTGCCAGCAGCTACGGACTAGTTCAAGAGACCCAGTACTTC. Translated: CASSYGLVQETQYF.

The chain joins TRBV5-5 to TRBJ2-7; D unresolved. The CDR3 contains 14 residues. Trimming cost V 1 base and J 0 bases, with 8 bases left between them. The germline V gene has CDR1 SGHKS and CDR2 YYEKEE (reference sequence). CDR3 coding DNA: TGTGCCAGCAGCTTGATCCTAAGCTCCTACGAGCAGTACTTC. Amino acids: CASSLILSSYEQYF.

This chain joins TRBV19 and TRBJ1-5; 8 bases are a match to TRBD1. The V gene's germline CDR1 is LNHDA and CDR2 SQIVND (reference sequence). Unmatched junction bases numbered 6, after V lost 4 bases and J lost 4 bases. The CDR3 has 15 amino acids. The CDR3 coding sequence is TGTGCCAGTAGTACCGGGACAGGTACAAATCAGCCCCAGCATTTT. It specifies CASSTGTGTNQPQHF. The full variable domain, its missing parts supplied by reference TRBV19 and TRBJ1-5, is DGGITQSPKYLFRKEGQNVTLSCEQNLNHDAMYWYRQDPGQGLRLIYYSQIVNDFQKGDIAEGYSVSREKKESFPLTVTSAQKNPTAFYLCASSTGTGTNQPQHFGDGTRLSIL.

This clone occurred a few times. This chain uses TRBV7-7 with TRBJ2-3; 12 bases align to TRBD2. Per the germline V gene, CDR1 is SSHAT and CDR2 is FNYEAQ (reference sequence). V gave up 5 bases and J gave up 1 base; unmatched junction bases: 7. The CDR3 length is 17 residues. This chain's CDR3 is CASSHGTSGFGTDTQYF. CDR3 nucleotide sequence: TGTGCCAGCAGCCACGGGACTAGCGGGTTCGGCACAGATACGCAGTATTTT.

CDR3 amino acids: CASSLLPGFKREGGYTF. Here the CDR3 DNA reads TGTGCCAGCAGCCTCCTCCCGGGTTTCAAAAGGGAGGGTGGCTACACCTTC. The gene calls are TRBV4-2 and TRBJ1-2; D ambiguous. The CDR3 is 17 amino acids. Trimming removed 4 bases from V and 7 bases from J, with 25 bases in between. Germline CDR1 is LGHNA and CDR2 is YNFKEQ.

The rearrangement links TRBV5-1 to TRBJ2-1; 7 bases fit TRBD2. Germline values: CDR1 SGHRS, CDR2 YFSETQ. V gave up 3 bases and J gave up 7 bases; unmatched junction bases: 7. This CDR3 contains 14 residues. CDR3 nucleotide sequence: TGCGCCAGCAGCTCCGCCTGGGGGGGGAATGAGCAGTTCTTC. It translates to CASSSAWGGNEQFF.

The chain uses TRBV5-6 and TRBJ2-1; perhaps TRBD1 as D (5 bases). In germline, CDR1 is SGHDT, CDR2 YYEEEE. The CDR3 runs to 14 residues. V was pared by 4 bases and J by 6 bases, with 14 bases between. The CDR3, as DNA: TGTGCCAGCAGCGCAGGGTATGATATCAATGAGCAGTTCTTC. Translation: CASSAGYDINEQFF.

The genes are TRBV6-2 or TRBV6-3 and TRBJ2-1; 8 bases fit TRBD2. Germline V gives CDR1 MNHEY, CDR2 SVGEGT. This CDR3 is 14 amino acids long. The trim removed 2 bases at V and 9 bases at J, leaving 6 bases unmatched. The DNA for the CDR3 is TGTGCCAGCAGTTACCGCGGACTAGCTCGTGAGCAGTTCTTC. Encoded protein: CASSYRGLAREQFF.

The count of this clone is one. For the CDR3, the DNA is TGTGCCAGCTCACCACCTCGGATCGGACTAGCGGGAGATACGCAGTATTTT. Its protein product is CASSPPRIGLAGDTQYF. This rearrangement joins TRBV18 to TRBJ2-3; 11 nucleotides line up with TRBD2. The J segment lost 5 bases and the V segment lost 0 bases, leaving 7 bases of the junction unmatched. This CDR3 is built from 17 residues. Germline CDR1 KGHSH, CDR2 LQKENI.

This chain links TRBV2 with TRBJ2-2; TRBD1 agrees at 9 bases. Trimming at V came to 5 bases and at J to 1 base, leaving 11 bases not matched to a gene. Germline-derived CDR1 and CDR2 are SNHLY and FYNNEI. This CDR3 has 18 residues. This chain's CDR3 is CASSYRTGDKLNTGELFF. For the CDR3, the DNA is TGTGCCAGCAGTTACAGGACAGGGGATAAACTGAACACCGGGGAGCTGTTTTTT.

The count of this clone is one. This same CDR3 is encoded by further DNA sequences in the sample. The gene calls are TRBV15 and TRBJ2-1, with D hard to call. Trimming cost V 1 base and J 4 bases, with 5 bases left between them. The CDR3 spans 13 residues. The germline V gene has CDR1 LNHNV and CDR2 YYDKDF (reference sequence). The CDR3 region has the DNA TGTGCCACCAGCAGAGGAGGATACAATGAGCAGTTCTTC. The encoded protein is CATSRGGYNEQFF.

The chain joins TRBV10-3 to TRBJ1-2; possibly TRBD1 for D (6 bases). CDR1 and CDR2 (germline): ENHRY, SYGVKD. V shed 7 bases and J shed 6 bases, with 15 bases lying between them. The CDR3 covers 13 residues. CDR3 sequence: CAINPRTDNGYTF. The CDR3 nucleotides read TGTGCCATCAACCCTAGGACAGACAATGGCTACACCTTC.

The chain uses TRBV27 and TRBJ1-1; a weak D match, TRBD1 (5 bases). CDR1 is MNHEY, CDR2 SMNVEV, per germline (reference sequence). V was cut by 0 bases and J by 6 bases, with 11 bases left in between. This CDR3 spans 14 amino acids. Written as DNA, the CDR3 is TGTGCCAGCAGTTTATCTTTGGCAGGGCCTGAAGCTTTCTTT. Its protein product is CASSLSLAGPEAFF.

This clone was observed a handful of times. V gene TRBV11-2 combines with J gene TRBJ1-3; D is ambiguous. V lost 8 bases and J 8 bases, leaving 10 bases between the germline ends. The CDR3 extends over 11 amino acids. Germline V gives CDR1 SGHAT, CDR2 FQNNGV. Here the CDR3 DNA reads TGTGCCAGCGTCCGTTTAGACACCATATATTTT. Its protein is CASVRLDTIYF. The complete variable domain, with remaining parts taken from reference TRBV11-2 and TRBJ1-3, reads EAGVAQSPRYKIIEKRQSVAFWCNPISGHATLYWYQQILGQGPKLLIQFQNNGVVDDSQLPKDRFSAERLKGVDSTLKIQPAKLEDSAVYLCASVRLDTIYFGEGSWLTVV.

The V and J genes are TRBV24-1 and TRBJ2-3, with 7 positions matching TRBD1. The germline V gene has CDR1 KGHDR and CDR2 SFDVKD. V lost 3 bases to trimming and J lost 0 bases; unmatched junction nucleotides: 5. The CDR3 totals 16 residues. For the CDR3, the DNA is TGTGCCACCAGTGATCTCGGGACAGCTAGCACAGATACGCAGTATTTT. Amino acid sequence: CATSDLGTASTDTQYF.

J is TRBJ2-7 and V is TRBV11-3, with 7 bases aligning to TRBD2. The junction had 7 bases not matched to a gene; V was cut back by 2 bases and J by 0 bases. The germline V gene encodes CDR1 SGHNT and CDR2 YENEEA. This CDR3 spans 16 amino acids. In DNA, the CDR3 is TGTGCCAGCAGCTTACAGCGGGACTTGAGCTCCTACGAGCAGTACTTC. Protein: CASSLQRDLSSYEQYF.

This clone was seen many times. The rearrangement links TRBV7-9 to TRBJ1-6, with D hard to call. V was cut by 7 bases and J by 0 bases, with 10 bases left in between. The CDR3 length is 15 residues. From germline, CDR1 is SEHNR and CDR2 FQNEAQ (reference sequence). CDR3 amino acids: CASNPPSSYNSPLHF. CDR3 nucleotide sequence: TGTGCCAGCAATCCTCCCAGCTCCTATAATTCACCCCTCCACTTT.

CDR3 sequence: CSVSPGTNTEAFF. The CDR3 DNA reads as TGCAGCGTCTCGCCGGGAACGAACACTGAAGCTTTCTTT. The rearrangement joins TRBV29-1 to TRBJ1-1; D not resolved. The V and J ends lost 6 bases and 1 base respectively, with 12 bases between them. Germline V CDR1 and CDR2: SQVTM, ANQGSEA. The CDR3 covers 13 residues.